Listed here are 27 T cell receptor beta chains from one sample, sequenced in a study of cytomegalovirus exposure and HLA in healthy donors (dated by TCRdb to 2015 to 2018). The receptor library was made with the immunoSEQ multiplex PCR assay. For the multiplex PCR, a mixture combining 60 forward primers for TCR Vbeta segments and 13 reverse primers for TCR Jbeta segments was used. In its TCRdb copy, this immuneACCESS table keeps in-frame sequences only and misses some clones. Where compared with another copy, unresolved V genes explain less than half of these, and the others have no known cause. The data table for this sample lists about 160,000 clones. The top ten hold roughly 1.3% of the sample. The sample consisted of PBMCs. The receptors were gathered from a woman aged 55-70 years in good health and CMV-seronegative.

V is TRBV7-3 and J is TRBJ2-1; possibly TRBD1 for D (5 bases). V shed 4 bases and J shed 5 bases, with 6 bases lying between them. The CDR3 covers 12 residues. CDR1 is SGHTA, CDR2 FQGTGA, per germline. The CDR3 sequence: CASSSQDNEQFF. The CDR3 nucleotides are TGTGCCAGCAGCTCACAGGACAATGAGCAGTTCTTC.

The chain is built from TRBV15 and TRBJ2-7; maybe TRBD1 (6 bases). The germline gives CDR1 LNHNV, CDR2 YYDKDF (reference sequence). Trimming took off 0 bases at V and 4 bases at J, with 13 bases between the two ends. The CDR3 runs 15 residues. The DNA of the CDR3 is TGTGCCACCAGCAGAGAACAGGGAGAGAGTTACGAGCAGTACTTC. This codes for CATSREQGESYEQYF.

The gene calls are TRBV4-1 and TRBJ1-5; possible D gene TRBD1, 5 bases. The CDR3 runs 14 residues. CDR1 MGHRA and CDR2 YSYEKL come from the germline V gene. Trimming left V 1 base short and J 6 bases short, with 10 bases between. DNA for the CDR3: TGCGCCAGCAGCCAAGGGCAGGGAGGTCAGCCCCAGCATTTT. This gives the protein CASSQGQGGQPQHF.

The CDR3 DNA reads as TGTGCCAGCAGCCAACTAGCCCGGGAGACCCAGTACTTC. Its translation is CASSQLARETQYF. The chain is built from TRBV11-3 and TRBJ2-5; D possibly corresponds to TRBD2 (6 bases). The CDR3 runs to 13 residues. Germline lookup yields CDR1 SGHNT and CDR2 YENEEA. Deletions cut 5 bases from V and 5 bases from J, with 12 bases between.

The chain joins TRBV4-3 to TRBJ2-7; 12 nucleotides line up with TRBD2. V was pared by 1 base and J by 6 bases, with 4 bases of the junction left unmatched. From germline, CDR1 is LGHNA and CDR2 YSLEER. This CDR3 is 15 amino acids long. The CDR3 DNA reads as TGCGCCAGCAGCCAAGTGCTAGCGGGGGGGCGCGAGCAGTACTTC. Translating it yields CASSQVLAGGREQYF.

The gene calls are TRBV5-1 and TRBJ1-2; no firm D call. Per germline, CDR1 SGHRS and CDR2 YFSETQ. This CDR3 has 14 amino acids. V shed 2 bases and J shed 4 bases, with 12 bases lying between them. CDR3 nucleotide sequence: TGCGCCAGCAGCTTAAGAACAGAAATCTATGGCTACACCTTC. It encodes CASSLRTEIYGYTF.

The chain joins TRBV5-1 to TRBJ2-1; D might be TRBD2 (5 bases). V was trimmed by 0 bases and J by 0 bases, leaving 7 bases between them. CDR3 size: 15 residues. Germline loops: CDR1 SGHRS, CDR2 YFSETQ. The DNA for the CDR3 is TGCGCCAGCAGCTTGGACGGGGACTCCTACAATGAGCAGTTCTTC. Encoded protein: CASSLDGDSYNEQFF.

This chain links TRBV6-1 with TRBJ2-7; 9 bases are shared with TRBD1. With 3 bases clipped from V and 2 bases from J, the junction kept 8 bases outside the gene matches. The CDR3 runs to 16 residues. The germline gives CDR1 MNHNS, CDR2 SASEGT. The CDR3 DNA reads TGTGCCAGCAGTGACCCCGGGACAGGGACACCCTACGAGCAGTACTTC. Its translation: CASSDPGTGTPYEQYF.

V usage is TRBV5-1 and J usage is TRBJ2-1; tentatively, D is TRBD1 (6 bases). CDR3 length equals 19 residues. In germline, CDR1 is SGHRS, CDR2 YFSETQ. V gave up 0 bases and J gave up 15 bases, with 34 bases separating them. CDR3 DNA sequence: TGCGCCAGCAGCTTGGAGGCCCAGGCCAATCCGGCCCCGAGTCAGGGGCCGTTCTTC. Translating gives CASSLEAQANPAPSQGPFF. Complete variable domain (other parts from reference TRBV5-1 and TRBJ2-1): KAGVTQTPRYLIKTRGQQVTLSCSPISGHRSVSWYQQTPGQGLQFLFEYFSETQRNKGNFPGRFSGRQFSNSRSEMNVSTLELGDSALYLCASSLEAQANPAPSQGPFFGPGTRLTVL.

The gene calls are TRBV9 and TRBJ2-3, with D possibly being TRBD2 (5 bases). V lost 0 bases, J lost 5 bases, and 10 bases lay in between. Germline V gene sequence: CDR1 SGDLS, CDR2 YYNGEE. The CDR3 loop spans 14 amino acids. CDR3 sequence reads: CASSVEMAGDTQYF. CDR3 in DNA: TGTGCCAGCAGCGTAGAAATGGCGGGAGATACGCAGTATTTT. The whole variable domain, filled in from reference TRBV9 and TRBJ2-3, reads DSGVTQTPKHLITATGQRVTLRCSPRSGDLSVYWYQQSLDQGLQFLIQYYNGEERAKGNILERFSAQQFPDLHSELNLSSLELGDSALYFCASSVEMAGDTQYFGPGTRLTVL.

The CDR3 here is CASSPIRTGMGEQYF. CDR3 coding DNA: TGTGCCAGCAGCCCGATTCGGACAGGGATGGGGGAGCAGTACTTC. The chain links TRBV5-4 to TRBJ2-7; TRBD1 agrees at 8 bases. The CDR3 consists of 15 residues. CDR1 is SGHNT and CDR2 is YYREEE in the germline V gene (reference sequence). Germline trimming cut 4 bases from V and 7 bases from J; bases unmatched to any gene: 13.

V is TRBV19 and J is TRBJ1-1; tentatively, D is TRBD1 (6 bases). Trimming cost V 6 bases and J 11 bases, with 13 bases left between them. CDR3 size: 11 residues. Germline CDR1 reads LNHDA; CDR2 reads SQIVND (reference sequence). The CDR3 loop is CASRNRVGAFF. The CDR3 DNA sequence: TGTGCCAGTAGGAACAGGGTTGGGGCTTTCTTT.

This chain connects TRBV5-6 to TRBJ1-4; TRBD1 aligns across 7 bases. There are 15 residues in the CDR3. The V and J ends lost 3 bases and 2 bases, in that order; junction bases with no gene match: 4. CDR1 and CDR2 from the germline V gene are SGHDT and YYEEEE. This chain's CDR3 is CASSSSGGTNEKLFF. DNA for the CDR3: TGTGCCAGCAGCTCATCAGGGGGGACTAATGAAAAACTGTTTTTT.

The rearrangement links TRBV10-3 to TRBJ2-1; 13 positions match TRBD2. J gave up 5 bases and V 4 bases, and 2 bases lay outside the gene matches. This CDR3 has 15 residues. The germline V gene encodes CDR1 ENHRY and CDR2 SYGVKD. In DNA form, the CDR3 reads TGTGCCATCAGTGGGGGGACTAGCGGGAACAATGAGCAGTTCTTC. This gives the protein CAISGGTSGNNEQFF.

This chain links TRBV29-1 with TRBJ2-7; 8 bases line up with TRBD1. Germline loops: CDR1 SQVTM, CDR2 ANQGSEA. The CDR3 sequence is 12 residues long. The CDR3 loop reads CSISDRGDEQYF. CDR3 coding DNA: TGCAGTATTTCCGACAGGGGCGACGAGCAGTACTTC.

This chain joins TRBV6-1 and TRBJ2-5, with TRBD1 identical over 9 bases. The CDR3 is 16 residues long. Trimming cost V 2 bases and J 3 bases; bases outside gene matches: 7. CDR1 and CDR2 (germline): MNHNS, SASEGT. The CDR3 DNA reads TGTGCCAGCAGTGAACCGGGAACAGGGGGCGAAGAGACCCAGTACTTC. Translation: CASSEPGTGGEETQYF.

The chain carries TRBV18 and TRBJ2-7; the D gene is possibly TRBD2 (6 bases). CDR3 length equals 12 residues. With 3 bases removed from V and 11 bases from J, the gap between germline ends came to 14 bases. CDR1 and CDR2 from the germline V gene are KGHSH and LQKENI. CDR3 sequence reads: CASSPGGEEEYF. Here the CDR3 DNA reads TGTGCCAGCTCACCCGGCGGGGAGGAAGAGTACTTC.

This rearrangement joins TRBV9 to TRBJ2-2; D call uncertain. V was shortened by 4 bases and J by 0 bases, with 10 bases between the two germline ends. This CDR3 comprises 15 residues. Per the germline V gene, CDR1 is SGDLS and CDR2 is YYNGEE. The DNA of the CDR3 is TGTGCCAGCAGCAAGGAGATGCCGAACACCGGGGAGCTGTTTTTT. Translating gives CASSKEMPNTGELFF.

This chain links TRBV30 with TRBJ2-1, with 11 bases lining up with TRBD2. The trim removed 3 bases at V and 4 bases at J, leaving 8 bases unmatched. CDR1 is GTSNPN and CDR2 is SVGIG in the germline V gene (reference sequence). This CDR3 region has 16 residues. The CDR3, as DNA: TGTGCCTGGAGAGAACTAGCGGGAGCTAAATACAATGAGCAGTTCTTC. Amino acids: CAWRELAGAKYNEQFF.

This sequence joins TRBV4-3 and TRBJ1-1, with D perhaps matching TRBD1 (6 bases). This CDR3 has 15 residues. V lost 1 base to trimming and J lost 7 bases, with 16 bases between them. CDR1 and CDR2 (germline): LGHNA, YSLEER. The CDR3 protein is CASSQGGGGQSEAFF. DNA of the CDR3: TGCGCCAGCAGCCAAGGAGGCGGGGGGCAGAGTGAAGCTTTCTTT.

The chain joins TRBV7-3 to TRBJ2-3; tentatively, D is TRBD2 (5 bases). Trimming left V 0 bases short and J 2 bases short, with 12 bases between. CDR3 length equals 16 residues. Germline V gene sequence: CDR1 SGHTA, CDR2 FQGTGA. The CDR3 nucleotides read TGTGCCAGCAGCTTAACCCCGCGGGTGGCCACAGATACGCAGTATTTT. Its translation: CASSLTPRVATDTQYF.

This chain joins TRBV6-5 and TRBJ1-1, with D perhaps TRBD1 (5 bases). CDR3 size: 16 residues. The germline V gene has CDR1 MNHEY and CDR2 SVGAGI. Trimming took 2 bases from V and 2 from J, leaving 15 bases between them. The CDR3 protein is CASSYRNQGINTEAFF. Here the CDR3 DNA reads TGTGCCAGCAGTTACCGCAATCAGGGAATCAACACTGAAGCTTTCTTT.

This sequence joins TRBV10-3 and TRBJ2-5; tentative D call: TRBD1 (5 bases). Trimming cost V 0 bases and J 4 bases, with 12 bases left between them. CDR1 and CDR2 (germline): ENHRY, SYGVKD. The CDR3 length is 15 residues. The CDR3 DNA reads TGTGCCATCAGTGAGTCAAGGACACCCGCAGAGACCCAGTACTTC. It is translated as CAISESRTPAETQYF.

This rearrangement joins TRBV5-4 to TRBJ1-2; possibly TRBD1 for D (6 bases). CDR1 is SGHNT and CDR2 is YYREEE in the germline V gene (reference sequence). The CDR3 has 12 residues. V was clipped by 3 bases and J by 7 bases, with 10 bases between them. The CDR3 protein is CASSYNRAGYTF. The CDR3 nucleotides are TGTGCCAGCAGCTACAACAGGGCTGGCTACACCTTC.

The CDR3 protein is CASSPGTLPNEQFF. The CDR3, as DNA: TGTGCCAGCAGCCCTGGGACTCTTCCGAATGAGCAGTTCTTC. V is TRBV5-6 and J is TRBJ2-1; tentatively, D is TRBD2 (6 bases). Trimming removed 4 bases at V and 7 bases at J, with 15 bases between. CDR1 and CDR2 from the germline V gene are SGHDT and YYEEEE. CDR3 length: 14 residues. Variable domain in full (rest from reference TRBV5-6 and TRBJ2-1): DAGVTQSPTHLIKTRGQQVTLRCSPKSGHDTVSWYQQALGQGPQFIFQYYEEEERQRGNFPDRFSGHQFPNYSSELNVNALLLGDSALYLCASSPGTLPNEQFFGPGTRLTVL.

The rearrangement uses TRBV29-1 and TRBJ2-7, with a weak D call TRBD1 (6 bases). The CDR3 has 16 amino acids. Between the trimmed V and J ends, which lost 4 bases and 2 bases, there was a span of 21 bases. Germline V gene lookup returns CDR1 SQVTM and CDR2 ANQGSEA. CDR3 loop: CSVARYRASTTYEQYF. CDR3 in DNA: TGCAGCGTTGCTCGCTACAGGGCATCCACGACCTACGAGCAGTACTTC.

J is TRBJ1-2 and V is TRBV25-1, with 9 bases aligning to TRBD1. This CDR3 region has 13 residues. The V segment lost 3 bases and the J segment 8 bases; nucleotides outside the gene matches: 4. Per germline, CDR1 MGHDK and CDR2 SYGVNS. DNA for the CDR3: TGTGCCAGCAGTGAGTGGGACAGGGAGGGCTACACCTTC. It encodes CASSEWDREGYTF.